The source of this T cell receptor (beta chain) is a study of shared clonotypes between healthy human individuals. CD45RO-negative cells were positively selected for CCR7, leaving out terminally differentiated effector memory CD45RA+ cells. There are 14 residues in the CDR3. J was trimmed by 1 base and V by 3 bases; bases with no gene match: 1. The germline CDR1 and CDR2 sequences are MNHNS and SASEGT. Data came from immunoSEQ multiplex PCR; TCRdb stores just in-frame clones and leaves some out. The sample has some 1,900,000 clones; about 95% are singletons. The TCR originated in a man younger than 30 in good health. V gene TRBV6-1 combines with J gene TRBJ2-3; 7 bases are shared with TRBD2. Sequencing used naive CD8+ T cells sorted from blood. Here the CDR3 DNA reads TGTGCCAGCAGTGACCGGGGGGGCACAGATACGCAGTATTTT. Translation: CASSDRGGTDTQYF.